The 27 T cell receptor beta chains given below trace back to one sample, sequenced in a study of cytomegalovirus exposure and HLA in healthy donors. PCR employed 60 Vbeta and 13 Jbeta primers. Profiled with immunoSEQ multiplex PCR; TCRdb holds only in-frame clones, not every one. The top ten hold 6.5% to 7% of the sample, which has around 150,000 clones, about 80% seen once. The sequencing input was PBMCs. These TCRs come from a man aged 40-50 years in good health and CMV-seropositive.

As for this clone: A junction end diverges from the germline sequence, so it may reflect a read error. This rearrangement joins TRBV6-5 to TRBJ1-2; TRBD1 agrees at 7 bases. The CDR3 loop spans 12 amino acids. Germline loops: CDR1 MNHEY, CDR2 SVGAGI. The CDR3 reads CASKGALGGYAF. In nucleotides, the CDR3 is TGTGCCAGCAAGGGGGCTCTGGGTGGCTACGCCTTC.

The V and J genes are TRBV6-4 and TRBJ2-6; D may be TRBD1 (5 bases). The germline V gene has CDR1 MRHNA and CDR2 SNTAGT. This CDR3 has 18 residues. Trimming removed 4 bases from V and 2 bases from J, with 18 bases in between. This CDR3 is CASSGQIQGSAGANVLTF. The CDR3 nucleotides read TGTGCCAGCAGTGGCCAGATCCAGGGATCTGCTGGGGCCAACGTCCTGACTTTC.

The chain links TRBV4-1 to TRBJ2-1; TRBD2 matches at 7 bases. The CDR3 runs to 17 residues. Trimming cost V 4 bases and J 8 bases; bases outside gene matches: 17. Germline V lookup: CDR1 MGHRA, CDR2 YSYEKL. CDR3 loop: CASSPHPAAGEGDEQFF. In DNA form, the CDR3 reads TGCGCCAGCAGCCCCCATCCCGCGGCGGGAGAGGGTGATGAGCAGTTCTTC.

V and J are TRBV6-1 and TRBJ2-5; D may be TRBD2 (6 bases). V was clipped by 7 bases and J by 5 bases, with 14 bases between them. CDR1 and CDR2 from the germline V gene are MNHNS and SASEGT. The CDR3 is 13 residues long. The CDR3 region is CASTYPGGETQYF. The CDR3 DNA is TGTGCCAGCACGTATCCAGGAGGGGAGACCCAGTACTTC.

In its sample, this clone was seen a few times. This chain links TRBV14 with TRBJ2-7; 8 bases fit TRBD2. V was clipped by 4 bases and J by 6 bases; unmatched bases: 8. Germline V CDR1 and CDR2: SGHDN, FVKESK. This CDR3 has 14 amino acids. In DNA, the CDR3 is TGTGCCAGCAGCCTGAGCGGGAGCGATGGCGAGCAGTACTTC. It encodes CASSLSGSDGEQYF.

The chain has TRBV2 and TRBJ1-5; no clear D. V dropped 3 bases and J dropped 11 bases, with 14 bases sitting between them. CDR3 length equals 13 residues. The germline V gene encodes CDR1 SNHLY and CDR2 FYNNEI. The CDR3 DNA reads as TGTGCCAGCAGTGAGTCATCCGTCAGGTCCCAGCATTTT. The encoded protein is CASSESSVRSQHF.

The chain links TRBV5-1 to TRBJ1-2, with D maybe TRBD1 (5 bases). CDR3 length equals 13 residues. V lost 5 bases and J lost 8, with 16 bases in between. CDR1 is SGHRS, CDR2 YFSETQ, per germline. The CDR3 nucleotides are TGCGCCAGCAGTACCGGGGGTCCAGAGGGCTACACCTTC. Translating gives CASSTGGPEGYTF.

This chain connects TRBV6-1 to TRBJ2-7, with D hard to call. Trimming took 7 bases from V and 3 from J, leaving 4 bases between them. Germline CDR1 is MNHNS and CDR2 is SASEGT. The CDR3 runs to 10 residues. The CDR3 nucleotides are TGTGCCAGCAATCACTACGAGCAGTACTTC. Amino acids: CASNHYEQYF.

V usage is TRBV4-2 and J usage is TRBJ1-4, with D unresolved. CDR1 and CDR2 from the germline V gene are LGHNA and YNFKEQ. This CDR3 has 14 residues. V lost 0 bases and J 5 bases, leaving 7 bases between the germline ends. CDR3 region: CASSQDMRNEKLFF. The CDR3 nucleotides read TGTGCCAGCAGCCAAGATATGCGAAATGAAAAACTGTTTTTT.

The chain links TRBV25-1 to TRBJ2-7, with 13 positions matching TRBD2. CDR3 length: 18 residues. The germline CDR1 and CDR2 sequences are MGHDK and SYGVNS. The V and J ends lost 1 base and 0 bases, in that order; junction bases with no gene match: 6. In DNA form, the CDR3 reads TGTGCCAGCAGTGAATCGGGACTAGCGGGACTCAGCTCCTACGAGCAGTACTTC. It encodes CASSESGLAGLSSYEQYF.

This clone was found a few times. The rearrangement joins TRBV30 to TRBJ1-1; tentatively, D is TRBD1 (5 bases). Trimming stripped 1 base from V and 0 bases from J, with 6 bases between. The CDR3 extends over 13 amino acids. Germline values: CDR1 GTSNPN, CDR2 SVGIG (reference sequence). This chain's CDR3 is CAWSETVNTEAFF. The CDR3 DNA reads TGTGCCTGGAGTGAGACAGTGAACACTGAAGCTTTCTTT.

The chain has TRBV10-3 and TRBJ1-5; possibly TRBD1 for D (5 bases). The CDR3 extends over 19 amino acids. Trimming took off 0 bases at V and 3 bases at J, with 21 bases between the two ends. The germline CDR1 and CDR2 sequences are ENHRY and SYGVKD. The CDR3 sequence is CAISESILPGRSFNQPQHF. The CDR3, as DNA: TGTGCCATCAGTGAGTCCATACTCCCAGGGAGGTCCTTCAATCAGCCCCAGCATTTT.

The V gene is TRBV9, the J gene TRBJ2-1, with 7 positions matching TRBD1. This CDR3 contains 15 residues. V lost 3 bases to trimming and J lost 4 bases; unmatched junction nucleotides: 7. Germline V CDR1 and CDR2: SGDLS, YYNGEE. The CDR3 sequence is CASSARGQVYNEQFF. In DNA form, the CDR3 reads TGTGCCAGCAGCGCAAGAGGACAGGTTTACAATGAGCAGTTCTTC.

This rearrangement joins TRBV11-3 to TRBJ2-2; no definite D call. The CDR3 is 17 amino acids. Trimming pared 5 bases from V and 7 bases from J, leaving 23 bases between. CDR1 SGHNT and CDR2 YENEEA come from the germline V gene. The chain's CDR3 is CASSPSPSSDHGGELFF. The CDR3 DNA reads as TGTGCCAGCAGCCCTAGTCCCTCCAGCGACCACGGCGGGGAGCTGTTTTTT.

The gene calls are TRBV18 and TRBJ2-1; 13 bases are a match to TRBD2. With 3 bases clipped from V and 9 bases from J, the junction kept 5 bases outside the gene matches. The CDR3 covers 15 residues. Germline values: CDR1 KGHSH, CDR2 LQKENI. As DNA, the CDR3 is TGTGCCAGCTCACCGGGACTAGCGGGATCTGGTGAGCAGTTCTTC. It specifies CASSPGLAGSGEQFF.

V is TRBV7-2 and J is TRBJ2-2, with TRBD2 identical over 9 bases. V trimming: 4 bases; J trimming: 3 bases; junction bases outside the gene matches: 6. Germline lookup yields CDR1 SGHTA and CDR2 FQGNSA. The CDR3 contains 16 residues. The CDR3 DNA reads TGTGCCAGCAGCTACCTAAGCGGGAGGTACACCGGGGAGCTGTTTTTT. Translated, it gives CASSYLSGRYTGELFF.

This chain uses TRBV7-8 with TRBJ2-3; 11 nucleotides agree with TRBD2. The germline V gene has CDR1 SGHVS and CDR2 FQNEAQ. The length of the CDR3 is 16 residues. V lost 4 bases to trimming and J lost 2 bases; unmatched junction nucleotides: 5. This CDR3 reads CASSSRLAGYTDTQYF. Here the CDR3 DNA reads TGTGCCAGCAGCTCCCGACTAGCGGGGTACACAGATACGCAGTATTTT.

CDR3 residues: CATGPPGGGGYTF. Written as DNA, the CDR3 is TGTGCCACTGGACCCCCAGGGGGCGGGGGCTACACCTTC. This sequence joins TRBV2 and TRBJ1-2; 8 bases fit TRBD1. CDR3 length: 13 amino acids. Germline V CDR1 and CDR2: SNHLY, FYNNEI. The V gene end was trimmed by 10 bases and the J gene end by 8 bases; junction bases not matched to a gene: 12. The complete variable domain, with remaining parts taken from reference TRBV2 and TRBJ1-2, reads EPEVTQTPSHQVTQMGQEVILRCVPISNHLYFYWYRQILGQKVEFLVSFYNNEISEKSEIFDDQFSVERPDGSNFTLKIRSTKLEDSAMYFCATGPPGGGGYTFGSGTRLTVV.

The V gene is TRBV7-2, the J gene TRBJ2-1; weak D call: TRBD2 (6 bases). V was pared by 5 bases and J by 3 bases, with 14 bases between. CDR1 and CDR2 (germline): SGHTA, FQGNSA. This CDR3 has 15 amino acids. As DNA, the CDR3 is TGTGCCAGCAGCCGGGACTTTCCTCTCTACAATGAGCAGTTCTTC. Translation: CASSRDFPLYNEQFF.

The CDR3 sequence: CASSRDNNQPQHF. The CDR3 DNA reads as TGTGCCAGCAGCCGGGACAACAATCAGCCCCAGCATTTT. V is TRBV6-5 and J is TRBJ1-5; tentatively, D is TRBD1 (6 bases). Germline V gene sequence: CDR1 MNHEY, CDR2 SVGAGI. CDR3 length: 13 residues. V was shortened by 6 bases and J by 3 bases, with 9 bases between the two germline ends.

The gene calls are TRBV27 and TRBJ2-3; maybe TRBD2 (5 bases). Germline assignment: CDR1 MNHEY and CDR2 SMNVEV (reference sequence). The ends were cut back, 4 bases at V and 0 bases at J, with 14 bases in the middle. The CDR3 has 16 amino acids. The CDR3 reads CASSSLKRTSTDTQYF. Here the CDR3 DNA reads TGTGCCAGCAGTTCTCTAAAAAGGACTAGCACAGATACGCAGTATTTT.

The gene calls are TRBV5-4 and TRBJ2-2, with 7 bases fitting TRBD2. Germline V gives CDR1 SGHNT, CDR2 YYREEE (reference sequence). J lost 0 bases, V lost 4 bases, and 9 bases had no gene match. The CDR3 runs to 17 residues. CDR3 coding DNA: TGTGCCAGCAGCCAAATTGGGGGGGGAGCGAACACCGGGGAGCTGTTTTTT. Protein sequence: CASSQIGGGANTGELFF.

The J gene is TRBJ1-3, the V gene TRBV18, with unresolved D. Trimming shortened V by 3 bases and J by 0 bases, and 9 bases separated the two germline ends. Germline CDR1 KGHSH, CDR2 LQKENI. The CDR3 totals 15 residues. The CDR3 bases are TGTGCCAGCTCACCCGACGGGAACTCTGGAAACACCATATATTTT. This sequence encodes CASSPDGNSGNTIYF.

This clone was observed a few times. The chain employs TRBV6-5 and TRBJ2-3; possibly TRBD2 for D (5 bases). Germline-derived CDR1 and CDR2 are MNHEY and SVGAGI. Deletions cut 5 bases from V and 3 bases from J, with 12 bases between. This CDR3 spans 14 amino acids. CDR3 sequence (DNA): TGTGCCAGCAGTGAAGTAACGGGGACAGATACGCAGTATTTT. Amino acids: CASSEVTGTDTQYF.

The V call is TRBV29-1, the J call TRBJ1-4; unclear D gene. Per the germline V gene, CDR1 is SQVTM and CDR2 is ANQGSEA. The V gene lost 2 bases and the J gene lost 8 bases, with 9 bases spanning the gap. The CDR3 covers 12 residues. The CDR3 DNA reads as TGCAGCGTTGAATTGGGCCTGGAAAAACTGTTTTTT. This encodes CSVELGLEKLFF.

The chain couples TRBV5-1 to TRBJ1-6; possibly TRBD1 for D (5 bases). Trimming took 1 base from V and 0 from J, leaving 11 bases between them. This CDR3 has 17 amino acids. The germline CDR1 and CDR2 sequences are SGHRS and YFSETQ. The CDR3 coding sequence is TGCGCCAGCAGCTTGTCGGGGGGGAGCTCCTATAATTCACCCCTCCACTTT. It is translated as CASSLSGGSSYNSPLHF.

This clone was observed a handful of times. This rearrangement joins TRBV15 to TRBJ2-2; no clear D. CDR3 length equals 12 residues. Germline V gives CDR1 LNHNV, CDR2 YYDKDF (reference sequence). Trimming took off 0 bases at V and 6 bases at J, with 2 bases between the two ends. CDR3 sequence reads: CATSRDSGELFF. The CDR3 DNA sequence: TGTGCCACCAGCAGAGACTCCGGGGAGCTGTTTTTT.